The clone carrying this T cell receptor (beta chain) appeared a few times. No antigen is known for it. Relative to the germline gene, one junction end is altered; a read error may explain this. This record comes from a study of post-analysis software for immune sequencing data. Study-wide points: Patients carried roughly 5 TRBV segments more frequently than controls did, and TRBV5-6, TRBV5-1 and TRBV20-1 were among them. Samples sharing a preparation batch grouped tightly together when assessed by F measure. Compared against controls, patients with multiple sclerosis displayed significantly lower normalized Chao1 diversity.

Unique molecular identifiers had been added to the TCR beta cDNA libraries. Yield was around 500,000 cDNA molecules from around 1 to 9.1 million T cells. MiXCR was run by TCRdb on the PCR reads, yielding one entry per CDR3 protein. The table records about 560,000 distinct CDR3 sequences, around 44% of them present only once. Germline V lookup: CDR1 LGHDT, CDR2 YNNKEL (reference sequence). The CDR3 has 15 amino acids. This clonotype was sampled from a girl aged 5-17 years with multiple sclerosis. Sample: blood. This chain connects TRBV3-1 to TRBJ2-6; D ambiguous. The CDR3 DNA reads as TGTGCCAGCATCCAAAGCCCTTCTGGGGCCAACGTCCTGACTTTC. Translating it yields CASIQSPSGANVLTF. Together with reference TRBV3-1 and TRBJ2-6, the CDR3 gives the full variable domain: DTAVSQTPKYLVTQMGNDKSIKCEQNLGHDTMYWYKQDSKKFLKIMFSYNNKELIINETVPNRFSPKSPDKAHLNLHINSLELGDSAVYFCASIQSPSGANVLTFGAGSRLTVL.